This TCR beta chain came from a study of CD8 T cells in ankylosing spondylitis. TCRdb re-called the 5' RACE reads with MiXCR, one entry per CDR3 protein. The table shows about 360,000 distinct CDR3 sequences, with around 20% occurring only once. This clonotype was seen a handful of times. The CDR3 runs to 17 residues. Looked up from germline, CDR1 is MNHNS and CDR2 is SASEGT. Trimming removed 2 bases from V and 5 bases from J, with 20 bases in between. The gene calls are TRBV6-1 and TRBJ2-3; tentatively, D is TRBD2 (6 bases). Sequencing was done on a sample of blood, either unsorted or a sorted T cell fraction (not recorded which). This TCR derives from a male donor with ankylosing spondylitis or in good health (not recorded which). In DNA, the CDR3 is TGTGCCAGCAGTGAAACTCCCCCGATCGGGGGAGGAGATACGCAGTATTTT. Its protein is CASSETPPIGGGDTQYF.